These T cell receptor beta chains were read from a single sample in a study of blood T cells in healthy people across ages. Each CDR3 protein is one row after TCRdb ran MiXCR on the 5' RACE reads. The repertoire holds 1.5 million to 2 million distinct CDR3 sequences, with about 50% as singletons. The sequenced sample consisted of blood. These receptors were taken from a woman aged 35 to 49 in good health. Each CDR3 is given with its conserved first and last residue. The order of the fields is D gene, J gene, V gene, CDR3 length, clone size, CDR3 protein, CDR3 DNA. D genes are given only for firm matches. Rows may omit the clone size; those that give it use once, few, many or a size class.

TRBD1,TRBJ2-5,TRBV6-5,15,few,CASSYLGQNQETQYF,TGTGCCAGCAGTTACTTGGGACAGAACCAAGAGACCCAGTACTTC
NA,TRBJ1-3,TRBV9,16,NA,CASSVSGLASGNTIYF,TGTGCCAGCAGCGTATCGGGTTTAGCCTCTGGAAACACCATATATTTT
NA,TRBJ2-6,TRBV5-5,13,NA,CASTLPGANVLTF,TGTGCCAGCACTCTACCTGGGGCCAACGTCCTGACTTTC
TRBD1,TRBJ2-1,TRBV29-1,14,NA,CSVEAFGQGNEQFF,TGCAGCGTTGAAGCTTTCGGACAGGGTAACGAGCAGTTCTTC
TRBD2,TRBJ2-1,TRBV6-6,14,few,CASSQRGVNLEQFF,TGTGCCAGCAGTCAGCGGGGGGTAAACCTTGAGCAGTTCTTC
NA,TRBJ2-5,TRBV28,12,NA,CATGVGRETQYF,TGTGCCACAGGGGTGGGTAGGGAGACCCAGTACTTC
NA,TRBJ1-2,TRBV11-1,14,NA,CASSSNRKRYGYTF,TGTGCCAGCAGCTCTAACAGGAAACGTTATGGCTACACCTTC
NA,TRBJ2-5,TRBV3-1,14,few,CASSFRTAHETQYF,TGTGCCAGCAGCTTCCGGACGGCGCATGAGACCCAGTACTTC
TRBD1,TRBJ2-1,TRBV11-2,19,few,CASSLVPGQGGGTYNEQFF,TGTGCCAGCAGCTTAGTCCCGGGACAGGGAGGGGGTACGTACAATGAGCAGTTCTTC
TRBD1,TRBJ2-7,TRBV28,14,few,CASIGTGGHYEQYF,TGTGCCAGCATCGGGACAGGGGGCCACTACGAGCAGTACTTC
NA,TRBJ2-7,TRBV6-2/TRBV6-3,15,NA,CASSYSSGPTYEQYF,TGTGCCAGCAGTTACTCGTCGGGGCCCACCTACGAGCAGTACTTC
NA,TRBJ2-1,TRBV18,13,NA,CASSPARGSEQFF,TGTGCCAGCTCACCAGCTAGGGGTAGTGAGCAGTTCTTC
NA,TRBJ1-2,TRBV2,14,NA,CASSEAGGHNGYTF,TGTGCCAGCAGTGAAGCAGGGGGGCATAATGGCTACACCTTC
NA,TRBJ2-3,TRBV14,18,NA,CASSQVSYKERVTDTQYF,TGTGCCAGCAGCCAAGTCAGTTATAAGGAGCGGGTCACAGATACGCAGTATTTT
TRBD1,TRBJ2-7,TRBV18,15,NA,CASSPGSGGIHEQYF,TGTGCCAGCTCACCAGGGTCAGGGGGTATCCACGAGCAGTACTTC
NA,TRBJ2-5,TRBV12-3/TRBV12-4,14,once,CASSPTGQGGTQYF,TGTGCCAGCAGTCCGACCGGGCAGGGGGGGACCCAGTACTTC
TRBD2,TRBJ2-7,TRBV5-1,14,NA,CASRGLAGGGEQYF,TGCGCCAGCAGGGGACTAGCGGGGGGCGGCGAGCAGTACTTC
NA,TRBJ2-1,TRBV29-1,16,NA,CSVLGKTYKVYNEQFF,TGCAGCGTCCTTGGGAAGACCTACAAAGTTTACAATGAGCAGTTCTTC
NA,TRBJ2-5,TRBV11-3,13,few,CASSIRVEETQYF,TGTGCCAGCAGCATCAGGGTGGAAGAGACCCAGTACTTC
NA,TRBJ2-3,TRBV2,13,NA,CASRREQMDTQYF,TGTGCCAGCAGGAGGGAACAAATGGATACGCAGTATTTT
TRBD1,TRBJ1-2,TRBV6-2/TRBV6-3,15,NA,CASRSTGQGNYGYTF,TGTGCCAGCAGATCCACCGGACAGGGAAACTATGGCTACACCTTC
TRBD2,TRBJ2-1,TRBV12-3/TRBV12-4,14,few,CASSFRLAGDEQFF,TGTGCCAGCAGTTTTCGGCTAGCGGGGGATGAGCAGTTCTTC
TRBD1,TRBJ2-5,TRBV4-1,13,NA,CASSLTGEFEQYF,TGCGCCAGCAGCCTCACAGGGGAATTTGAGCAGTACTTC
NA,TRBJ1-2,TRBV7-2,16,few,CASSPEGAGGYYGYTF,TGTGCCAGCAGCCCGGAGGGAGCGGGGGGGTACTATGGCTACACCTTC
TRBD1,TRBJ2-5,TRBV27,12,few,CASSETGAGQYF,TGTGCCAGCAGTGAGACAGGGGCCGGGCAGTACTTC
TRBD1,TRBJ2-7,TRBV4-2,15,NA,CASSHRTGKSYEQYF,TGTGCCAGCAGCCACAGGACAGGGAAGTCCTACGAGCAGTACTTC
TRBD1,TRBJ1-4,TRBV5-6,15,NA,CASSGTDRAREKLFF,TGTGCCAGCAGCGGGACAGACAGGGCCAGAGAAAAACTGTTTTTT
TRBD2,TRBJ2-5,TRBV7-2,17,few,CASSSQTSGGVAGTQYF,TGTGCCAGCAGCTCCCAGACTAGCGGGGGGGTTGCGGGGACCCAGTACTTC
TRBD1,TRBJ2-1,TRBV5-1,13,NA,CASSSGGKNIQFF,TGCGCCAGCAGCTCAGGGGGCAAAAACATTCAGTTCTTC
TRBD2,TRBJ2-1,TRBV12-3/TRBV12-4,17,NA,CASSRRLAGRPYNEQFF,TGTGCCAGCAGTAGAAGACTAGCGGGGCGCCCCTACAATGAGCAGTTCTTC
NA,TRBJ2-7,TRBV6-1,13,NA,CASSRHRDSEQYF,TGTGCCAGCAGTCGCCACAGGGACTCCGAGCAGTACTTC